These T cell receptor beta chains were read from a single sample in a study of T cells in Graves' hyperthyroidism and ophthalmopathy. TCRdb re-analysed the multiplex PCR reads in MiXCR, keeping a single row per CDR3 protein. The repertoire holds 600,000 to 900,000 distinct CDR3 sequences, with about 15% as singletons. Sequencing input: blood. The receptors derive from a man aged 18 to 29 with Graves' hyperthyroidism. Each CDR3 is given with its conserved first and last residue. The order of the fields is D gene, CDR3 length, clone size, V gene, J gene, CDR3 DNA, CDR3 protein. A D gene is named only where the DNA matches it firmly. Clone size is stated in some rows and not others, as once, few, many or a class when expanded.

NA	14	NA	TRBV20-1	TRBJ2-3	TGCAGTGCTAGATCTGGGGGGATGACAGATACGCAGTATTTT	CSARSGGMTDTQYF
TRBD2	16	many	TRBV20-1	TRBJ2-3	TGCAGTGCTCAAACACCGCGGGAGGGCCGCGCAGATACGCAGTATTTT	CSAQTPREGRADTQYF
NA	13	many	TRBV20-1	TRBJ2-1	TGCAGTGCTAGGGCGGGGGCCGCCGATGAGCAGTTCTTC	CSARAGAADEQFF
NA	13	many	TRBV7-9	TRBJ2-7	TGTGCCAGCAGCTTAGAAGAAGGGAACGAGCAGTACTTC	CASSLEEGNEQYF
NA	14	few	TRBV7-2	TRBJ2-7	TGTGCCAGCACCCTCCATCCCGGATCCTACGAGCAGTACTTC	CASTLHPGSYEQYF
TRBD2	17	few	TRBV29-1	TRBJ2-3	TGCAGCGTTGAGGTGGGACTAGCGGGTGTCAATCCAGATACGCAGTATTTT	CSVEVGLAGVNPDTQYF
NA	16	few	TRBV4-1	TRBJ1-2	TGCGCCAGCAGCCAAGATCGTTTACGGACTAACTATGGCTACACCTTC	CASSQDRLRTNYGYTF
NA	15	many	TRBV6-2/TRBV6-3	TRBJ2-1	TGTGCCAGCAGCTTCGCGATCGACTCTGTCCATGAGCAGTTCTTC	CASSFAIDSVHEQFF
NA	14	NA	TRBV11-3	TRBJ1-1	TGTGTCAGCAGCTCGGCGGGACGCAACACTGAAGCTTTCTTT	CVSSSAGRNTEAFF
TRBD1	14	NA	TRBV15	TRBJ2-2	TGTGCCACCAGAGGGGGCGCCGTCACCGGGGAGCTGTTTTTT	CATRGGAVTGELFF
TRBD2	17	NA	TRBV5-6	TRBJ2-2	TGTGCCAGCAGCGGCGGGACTAGCGGGACCTACACCGGGGAGCTGTTTTTT	CASSGGTSGTYTGELFF
NA	12	many	TRBV2	TRBJ1-1	TGTGCCAGCAGGGAAAGGGGTTACCAAGCTTTCTTT	CASRERGYQAFF
TRBD2	17	many	TRBV10-3	TRBJ2-5	TGTGCCATCAGTGAGTCGACTGGACTAGGGAAATTGGAGACCCAGTACTTC	CAISESTGLGKLETQYF
NA	13	NA	TRBV6-1	TRBJ1-1	TGTGCCAGCACGGGCACTCTTGCCACTGAAGCTTTCTTT	CASTGTLATEAFF
NA	12	NA	TRBV9	TRBJ2-1	TGTGCCAGCAGCGTTTTTGTGGGTGAGCAGTTCTTC	CASSVFVGEQFF
NA	16	NA	TRBV7-2	TRBJ2-3	TGTGCCAGCAGTCCCCTCAGGAGTCAGTTCACAGATACGCAGTATTTT	CASSPLRSQFTDTQYF
TRBD1	15	NA	TRBV18	TRBJ1-2	TGTGCCAGCTCACCTTCACAGGGGGCGTCTGGTAGCTACACCTTC	CASSPSQGASGSYTF
TRBD1	16	NA	TRBV28	TRBJ1-4	TGTGCCAGCAGTTTAGATTCCGGGACAGCCCATGAAAAACTGTTTTTT	CASSLDSGTAHEKLFF
NA	12	NA	TRBV6-2/TRBV6-3	TRBJ2-1	TGTGCCAGCAGTTACTGGCCGAGGGGGCAGTTCTTC	CASSYWPRGQFF
NA	15	NA	TRBV7-8	TRBJ1-1	TGTGCCAGCGGCGCTCTAAGAGGAGGAAACACTGAAGCTTTCTTT	CASGALRGGNTEAFF
NA	15	many	TRBV28	TRBJ1-5	TGTGCCAGCAGTTCGGGACTAGCGGGATACGGTACGCAGCATTTT	CASSSGLAGYGTQHF
NA	14	NA	TRBV6-2/TRBV6-3	TRBJ1-5	TGTGCCAGCAGAGGAGGCTCTGACAATCAGCCCCAGCATTTT	CASRGGSDNQPQHF
TRBD1	15	few	TRBV5-1	TRBJ1-1	TGCGCCAGCAGCTCTCGGACAGGGGACTACACTGAAGCTTTCTTT	CASSSRTGDYTEAFF
TRBD1	14	few	TRBV7-8	TRBJ1-1	TGTGCCAGCAGCCTAACTCAGGGGGACACTGAAGCTTTCTTT	CASSLTQGDTEAFF
NA	15	NA	TRBV20-1	TRBJ2-2	TGCAGTGCTAGGGGTTTTGCAGGGCGCACCGGGGAGCTGTTTTTT	CSARGFAGRTGELFF
TRBD1	15	NA	TRBV7-3	TRBJ2-3	TGTGCCAGCAGCCCGACAGGGGGTATCACAGATACGCAGTATTTT	CASSPTGGITDTQYF
NA	12	many	TRBV15	TRBJ2-5	TGTGCCACCAGCAGAGATTGGGAGACCCAGTACTTC	CATSRDWETQYF
NA	15	few	TRBV6-1	TRBJ2-2	TGTGCCAGCAGTGAGCTAGATGGGGGCACCGGGGAGCTGTTTTTT	CASSELDGGTGELFF
NA	11	NA	TRBV20-1	TRBJ1-2	TGCAGTGCCTGGACCCCCGGAGACTACACCTTC	CSAWTPGDYTF
NA	17	NA	TRBV4-3	TRBJ2-3	TGCGCCAGCAGCCAGAACCGGGACGGATATAGCACAGATACGCAGTATTTT	CASSQNRDGYSTDTQYF
TRBD2	16	many	TRBV20-1	TRBJ2-3	TGCAGTGCGTCCGGGACTAGCGGGAGTTGGTTAGATACGCAGTATTTT	CSASGTSGSWLDTQYF
TRBD1	15	many	TRBV4-3	TRBJ1-5	TGCGCCAGCAGCCACGGGACAGGGAGCAATCAGCCCCAGCATTTT	CASSHGTGSNQPQHF
TRBD1	14	NA	TRBV3-1	TRBJ1-6	TGTGCCAGCAGCCCGACAGGGGGCAAGTCACCCCTCCACTTT	CASSPTGGKSPLHF
TRBD2	19	few	TRBV12-3/TRBV12-4	TRBJ2-3	TGTGCCGGCAGTTTAATTTCGACTAGCGGGAGGTTAAGCACAGATACGCAGTATTTT	CAGSLISTSGRLSTDTQYF
TRBD2	15	many	TRBV7-6	TRBJ2-5	TGTGCCAGCAGCTTAGCGCCTAGCGGGAGAGGGACCCAGTACTTC	CASSLAPSGRGTQYF
NA	16	NA	TRBV7-2	TRBJ1-3	TGTGCCAGCAGCTTGGTTCGTATCAGCTCTGGAAACACCATATATTTT	CASSLVRISSGNTIYF
NA	13	many	TRBV11-2	TRBJ1-2	TGTGCCAGCAGCTTATCGGGCGACAGGGGCTACACCTTC	CASSLSGDRGYTF
NA	14	few	TRBV13	TRBJ1-4	TGTGCCAGCAGCTCCATCGGAAGAGGGGAAAAACTGTTTTTT	CASSSIGRGEKLFF
NA	16	many	TRBV7-9	TRBJ1-4	TGTGCCAGCAGCTCCTCCCTACAGGGTGGGGGTGAAAAACTGTTTTTT	CASSSSLQGGGEKLFF
NA	15	NA	TRBV5-6	TRBJ2-5	TGTGCCAGCAGCTCCGTTGCGGCGGGGAGGGAGACCCAGTACTTC	CASSSVAAGRETQYF
TRBD2	18	NA	TRBV7-9	TRBJ2-3	TGTGCCAGCACCGCCTTTGGGACTAGCGGGAGGGGCACAGATACGCAGTATTTT	CASTAFGTSGRGTDTQYF
NA	17	few	TRBV6-1	TRBJ2-5	TGTGCCAGCAGTGGGGCAGGGGAGGAGGGATACCAAGAGACCCAGTACTTC	CASSGAGEEGYQETQYF
NA	11	few	TRBV29-1	TRBJ1-2	TGCAGCGTTGAAAGCACCGGTGGCTACACCTTC	CSVESTGGYTF
NA	15	many	TRBV6-1	TRBJ1-1	TGTGCCAGCAGTCCTGAACCAACTTCGAACACTGAAGCTTTCTTT	CASSPEPTSNTEAFF
NA	14	NA	TRBV20-1	TRBJ1-4	TGCAGTGTTGGGGATAGGCAGGGGTTTGAAAAACTGTTTTTT	CSVGDRQGFEKLFF
NA	15	NA	TRBV9	TRBJ2-6	TGTGCCAGCAGCGCAGGGGGGCTAGGGGCCAACGTCCTGACTTTC	CASSAGGLGANVLTF
NA	20	many	TRBV2	TRBJ2-7	TGTGCCAGCAGTGTGCTCCGTATCCGGGGGACAGCCCTACTTACCTACGAGCAGTACTTC	CASSVLRIRGTALLTYEQYF
NA	17	many	TRBV7-2	TRBJ2-3	TGTGCCAGCAGCCCGGGGGCTGGACAGAGGCGCCCAGATACGCAGTATTTT	CASSPGAGQRRPDTQYF
NA	15	many	TRBV6-1	TRBJ1-5	TGTGCCAGCAGGGAAGGTCTTCTGGGGAATCAGCCCCAGCATTTT	CASREGLLGNQPQHF